The 23 T cell receptor beta chains below all came from one sample that was sequenced in a study of CXCR3-negative and CXCR3-positive naive CD8 T cells. Whole-study findings and limits: Researchers report that CXCR3-positive naive cells carry more hydrophobic TRB CDR3s than CXCR3-negative naive cells.

For these TCRs, the target antigens are not known. 5' RACE with UMI labels generated the TRB cDNA libraries. For each CDR3 protein, TCRdb gives one entry from its re-call of the 5' RACE reads, without DNA. The sample shows some 150,000 distinct CDR3 sequences, and approximately 0.4% sits with its ten largest clones. The material sequenced was naive CXCR3+ CD8+ T cells from blood. Subset noted: CD45RO-CCR7+CD27+CD95- naive CD8+ T cells expressing CXCR3 (TNR3+). The receptors stem from a human donor in good health. Some clones in this sample may be carry-over from other donors' samples.

The chain carries TRBV4-2 and TRBJ2-2; TCRdb's assignment of TRBD1 cannot be checked, as there is no DNA. This CDR3 has 17 residues. The germline gives CDR1 LGHNA, CDR2 YNFKEQ. The CDR3 reads CASSQDLTGKNTGELFF.

V usage is TRBV28 and J usage is TRBJ2-1; TCRdb's D call, TRBD1, is unchecked because there is no DNA. This CDR3 comprises 16 residues. Per the germline V gene, CDR1 is MDHEN and CDR2 is SYDVKM. CDR3 amino acids: CASSLSRTGSANEQFF.

The V gene is TRBV7-6, the J gene TRBJ2-3. This CDR3 region has 16 residues. The germline gives CDR1 SGHVS, CDR2 FNYEAQ. The CDR3 here is CASSLSWITSTDTQYF.

The chain uses TRBV7-9 and TRBJ1-2; the TCRdb D gene call, TRBD1, has no DNA to confirm it. Germline CDR1 SEHNR, CDR2 FQNEAQ (reference sequence). This CDR3 has 16 residues. The CDR3 spells CASSSAGAVANYGYTF.

The chain has TRBV28 and TRBJ1-6; the D call from TCRdb, TRBD1, cannot be confirmed without DNA. In germline, CDR1 is MDHEN, CDR2 SYDVKM. The CDR3 contains 15 residues. The CDR3 sequence is CASSPGDREVSPLHF.

The CDR3 reads CASSSLDRVSTDTQYF. V is TRBV7-8 and J is TRBJ2-3; there is no DNA to check the TCRdb D call of TRBD1. This CDR3 has 16 amino acids. Per germline, CDR1 SGHVS and CDR2 FQNEAQ.

The gene calls are TRBV29-1 and TRBJ1-3; TCRdb designates TRBD1, a call that cannot be tested without DNA. The germline CDR1 and CDR2 sequences are SQVTM and ANQGSEA. This CDR3 contains 14 residues. The CDR3 sequence: CSVAIAQGGNTIYF.

V usage is TRBV9 and J usage is TRBJ1-1. The CDR3 has 16 amino acids. The germline CDR1 and CDR2 sequences are SGDLS and YYNGEE. CDR3: CASSVANSPMNTEAFF.

This sequence joins TRBV10-3 and TRBJ2-5; there is no DNA to check the TCRdb D call of TRBD1. Looked up from germline, CDR1 is ENHRY and CDR2 is SYGVKD. The CDR3 length is 15 residues. This chain's CDR3 is CAISESSARGETQYF.

J is TRBJ2-1 and V is TRBV7-9; the D call of TRBD2 rests on TCRdb alone, since no DNA is present to check it. The CDR3 is 12 residues long. Germline V gene sequence: CDR1 SEHNR, CDR2 FQNEAQ (reference sequence). The CDR3 here is CASRGTANEQFF.

The chain has TRBV12-3 or TRBV12-4 and TRBJ1-1; there is no DNA to check the TCRdb D call of TRBD1. This CDR3 has 13 residues. Here the CDR3 reads CASSLSGATEAFF.

The chain recombines TRBV29-1 with TRBJ2-2. Germline-derived CDR1 and CDR2 are SQVTM and ANQGSEA. CDR3 length equals 14 residues. The chain's CDR3 is CSGLWGANTGELFF.

This chain links TRBV29-1 with TRBJ2-7; without DNA, the TCRdb call of TRBD2 cannot be checked. Germline CDR1 SQVTM, CDR2 ANQGSEA. This CDR3 comprises 15 residues. The CDR3 here is CSVVWESNFSYEQYF.

The chain couples TRBV9 to TRBJ2-7; lacking DNA, the TRBD2 call made by TCRdb goes unchecked. Germline V gene data show CDR1 as SGDLS and CDR2 as YYNGEE. The CDR3 sequence is 17 residues long. This CDR3 is CASSVEAGGPSSYEQYF.

The chain uses TRBV29-1 and TRBJ2-1; checking the TCRdb D call of TRBD1 is not possible without DNA. The germline V gene encodes CDR1 SQVTM and CDR2 ANQGSEA. The CDR3 has 13 residues. The CDR3 region is CSVNLQGGNEQFF.

V is TRBV29-1 and J is TRBJ2-5; absent DNA, TCRdb's TRBD1 call cannot be checked. The CDR3 runs to 17 residues. The germline V gene encodes CDR1 SQVTM and CDR2 ANQGSEA. The CDR3 sequence is CSVESGGARLIQETQYF.

This chain uses TRBV7-8 with TRBJ2-7; TCRdb indicates TRBD1, and absent DNA this call remains unverified. The CDR3 length is 15 residues. CDR1 and CDR2 (germline): SGHVS, FQNEAQ. The CDR3 loop reads CASSRGTGPSYEQYF.

The chain joins TRBV10-2 to TRBJ2-1; TCRdb reports TRBD1, a call that lacks DNA to check it against. The CDR3 covers 17 residues. Germline V gives CDR1 WSHSY, CDR2 SAAADI. This CDR3 reads CASSEFLTGSSYNEQFF.

The V gene is TRBV14, the J gene TRBJ2-7; TCRdb's assignment of TRBD1 cannot be checked, as there is no DNA. Germline V gene data show CDR1 as SGHDN and CDR2 as FVKESK. The length of the CDR3 is 12 residues. The CDR3 is CASSPTGNKQYF.

The J gene is TRBJ2-6, the V gene TRBV29-1. This CDR3 comprises 13 residues. The germline CDR1 and CDR2 sequences are SQVTM and ANQGSEA. The CDR3 is CSSVVSGANVLTF.

V usage is TRBV13 and J usage is TRBJ2-7; TCRdb indicates TRBD1, and absent DNA this call remains unverified. This CDR3 spans 12 amino acids. Germline V lookup: CDR1 PRHDT, CDR2 FYEKMQ (reference sequence). The CDR3 region is CASSVSRYEQYF.

The chain links TRBV13 to TRBJ2-1. CDR3 size: 15 residues. The germline V gene encodes CDR1 PRHDT and CDR2 FYEKMQ (reference sequence). CDR3 residues: CASSLEGYSYNEQFF. Full variable domain (remainder filled in from reference TRBV13 and TRBJ2-1): AAGVIQSPRHLIKEKRETATLKCYPIPRHDTVYWYQQGPGQDPQFLISFYEKMQSDKGSIPDRFSAQQFSDYHSELNMSSLELGDSALYFCASSLEGYSYNEQFFGPGTRLTVL.

The chain recombines TRBV7-8 with TRBJ2-1; TCRdb's D call of TRBD1 is untestable without DNA. The CDR3 loop spans 13 amino acids. Germline lookup yields CDR1 SGHVS and CDR2 FQNEAQ. The CDR3: CASSLDGGNEQFF.